This T cell receptor beta chain was sequenced in a study of PD-1 blockade in classical Hodgkin lymphoma. Profiling relied on immunoSEQ multiplex PCR, and the TCRdb table lists in-frame clones only, not all of them. Here the sample spans roughly 60,000 clones, 88% being singletons. In regard to this clone: The antigen is unknown.

Each patient's relapse followed autologous stem cell transplantation, and brentuximab vedotin exposure varied. Findings and limits, study-wide: Patients were excluded if nivolumab began under 1 year after ASCT (the autologous transplant). Significant TCR diversity gains by C4D1 occurred in CD4+ but not CD8+ cells. As was reported, newly diagnosed patients showed lower baseline TCR diversity than healthy donors did.

Germline V lookup: CDR1 SEHNR, CDR2 FQNEAQ (reference sequence). Losses at the gene ends were 5 bases for V and 6 bases for J; bases not matched to a gene: 9. The length of the CDR3 is 16 residues. The origin of this receptor is a human donor with classical Hodgkin lymphoma. The genes are TRBV7-9 and TRBJ2-3, with 12 bases that match TRBD2. The sequenced sample was peripheral blood mononuclear cells (PBMCs), obtained before the second cycle of nivolumab. The CDR3: CASSPLAGGQRDTQYF. CDR3 nucleotides: TGTGCCAGCAGCCCTCTAGCGGGGGGGCAACGGGATACGCAGTATTTT.